This TCR beta chain was sequenced for a study of cytomegalovirus exposure and HLA in healthy donors. Study outcomes and limitations: Diagnosis of cytomegalovirus status made by the classifier reportedly showed high specificity and sensitivity. Listed as cytomegalovirus-associated were over 150 TCR beta chains.

A note on this clone: Antigen unknown.

The assay was immunoSEQ multiplex PCR, and TCRdb's table has in-frame clones only and misses some. Counted here are roughly 280,000 clones, 80% to 90% occurring once; the ten biggest clones make up about 1%. An approximately 120-subject validation cohort, separate from the roughly 680-subject first cohort, supplied the donors. The CDR3 contains 17 residues. J was trimmed by 4 bases and V by 5 bases; bases with no gene match: 11. Germline CDR1 and CDR2: SGHVS and FNYEAQ. The chain couples TRBV7-6 to TRBJ2-2, with TRBD2 matching over 9 bases. Sequenced: PBMCs. The clonotype was recovered from a woman aged 18-29 years in good health and CMV-seronegative. CDR3 nucleotide sequence: TGTGCCAGCAGCCGCCAAGATAGCGGGAGCATCACCGGGGAGCTGTTTTTT. Translation: CASSRQDSGSITGELFF.